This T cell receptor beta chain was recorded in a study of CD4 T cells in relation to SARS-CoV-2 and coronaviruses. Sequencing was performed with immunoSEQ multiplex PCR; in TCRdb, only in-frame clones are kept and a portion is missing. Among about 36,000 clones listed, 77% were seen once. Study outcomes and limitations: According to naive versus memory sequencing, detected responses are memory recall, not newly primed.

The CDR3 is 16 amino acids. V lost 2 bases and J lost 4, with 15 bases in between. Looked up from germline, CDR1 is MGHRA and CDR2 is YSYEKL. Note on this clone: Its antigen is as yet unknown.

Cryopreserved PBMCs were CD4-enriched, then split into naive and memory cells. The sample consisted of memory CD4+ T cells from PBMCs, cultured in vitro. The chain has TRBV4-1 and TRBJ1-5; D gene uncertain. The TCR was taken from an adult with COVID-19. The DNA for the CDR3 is TGCGCCAGCAGCCAAATAGGGATGGAAGATAATCAGCCCCAGCATTTT. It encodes CASSQIGMEDNQPQHF.